Ten or more counts support the clone carrying this T cell receptor (beta chain). The source of the sample is a study of T-cell reconstitution after alpha-beta-depleted transplantation in children. Preparation of the TCRbeta library used unique molecular identifiers. TCRdb reprocessed the PCR reads with MiXCR, giving one entry per CDR3 protein. Of hundreds of thousands of distinct CDR3 sequences listed, around a sixth are singletons. The V end lost 3 bases, the J end lost 5 bases, and 19 bases lay between the germline ends. Germline V lookup: CDR1 DFQATT, CDR2 SNEGSKA (reference sequence). CDR3 length: 16 amino acids.

This TCR was sampled from a human donor who donated a stem cell graft to a child with acute myeloid leukemia. The material sequenced was PBMCs from the stem cell graft donor, taken from the stem cell graft. The chain joins TRBV20-1 to TRBJ1-4, with no clear D. The CDR3 bases are TGCAGTGCTAGTTGGGCCGAAGCGAGCCAAAATGAAAAACTGTTTTTT. This sequence encodes CSASWAEASQNEKLFF.